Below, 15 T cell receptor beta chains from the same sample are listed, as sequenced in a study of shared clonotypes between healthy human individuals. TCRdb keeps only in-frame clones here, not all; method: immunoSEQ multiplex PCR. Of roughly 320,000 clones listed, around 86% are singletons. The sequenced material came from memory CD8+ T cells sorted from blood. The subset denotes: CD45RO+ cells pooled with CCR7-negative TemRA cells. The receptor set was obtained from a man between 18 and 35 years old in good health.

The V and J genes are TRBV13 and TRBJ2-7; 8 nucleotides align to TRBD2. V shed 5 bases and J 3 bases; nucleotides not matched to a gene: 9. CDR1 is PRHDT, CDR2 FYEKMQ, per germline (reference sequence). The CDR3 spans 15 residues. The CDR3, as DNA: TGTGCCAGCAGCCTACAGGGACTAGGAGGCTACGAGCAGTACTTC. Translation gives CASSLQGLGGYEQYF.

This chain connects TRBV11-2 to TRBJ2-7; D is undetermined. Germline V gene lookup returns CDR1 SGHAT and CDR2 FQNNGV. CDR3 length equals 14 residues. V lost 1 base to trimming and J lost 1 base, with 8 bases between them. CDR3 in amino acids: CASSLGRASYEQYF. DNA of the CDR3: TGTGCCAGCAGCTTAGGTAGGGCGTCCTACGAGCAGTACTTC. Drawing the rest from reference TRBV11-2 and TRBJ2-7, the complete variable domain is EAGVAQSPRYKIIEKRQSVAFWCNPISGHATLYWYQQILGQGPKLLIQFQNNGVVDDSQLPKDRFSAERLKGVDSTLKIQPAKLEDSAVYLCASSLGRASYEQYFGPGTRLTVT.

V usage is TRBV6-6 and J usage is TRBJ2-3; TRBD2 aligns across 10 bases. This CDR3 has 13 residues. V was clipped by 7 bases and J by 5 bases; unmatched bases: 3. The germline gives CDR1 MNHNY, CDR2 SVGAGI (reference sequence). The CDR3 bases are TGTGCCAGCATAGCGGGGGGTGGAGATACGCAGTATTTT. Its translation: CASIAGGGDTQYF.

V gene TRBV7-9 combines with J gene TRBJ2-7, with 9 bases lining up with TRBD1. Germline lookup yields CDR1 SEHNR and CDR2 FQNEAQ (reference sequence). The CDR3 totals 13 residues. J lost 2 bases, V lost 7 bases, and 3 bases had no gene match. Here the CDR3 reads CASTHRGPYEQYF. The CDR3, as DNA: TGTGCCAGCACCCACAGGGGGCCCTACGAGCAGTACTTC.

The CDR3 DNA reads as TGCGCCAGCAGCCAACCTCCTTCCGGGACTGAGGATGAGCAGTTCTTC. Its translation: CASSQPPSGTEDEQFF. The rearrangement joins TRBV4-1 to TRBJ2-1; maybe TRBD2 (6 bases). V was trimmed by 2 bases and J by 8 bases, leaving 19 bases between them. The CDR3 is 16 residues long. Germline CDR1 and CDR2: MGHRA and YSYEKL.

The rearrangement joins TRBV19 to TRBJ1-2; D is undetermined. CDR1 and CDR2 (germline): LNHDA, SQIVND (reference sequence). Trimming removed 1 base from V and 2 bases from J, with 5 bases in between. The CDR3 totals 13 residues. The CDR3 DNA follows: TGTGCCAGTAGTATAGTTGGGAACTATGGCTACACCTTC. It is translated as CASSIVGNYGYTF.

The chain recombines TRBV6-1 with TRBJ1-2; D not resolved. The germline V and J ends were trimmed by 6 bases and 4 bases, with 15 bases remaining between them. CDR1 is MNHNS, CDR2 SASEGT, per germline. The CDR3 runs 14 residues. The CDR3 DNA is TGTGCCAGCAGCGGAGAGGTGGACGGCTATGGCTACACCTTC. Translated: CASSGEVDGYGYTF.

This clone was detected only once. CDR3 bases: TGTGCCAGCCGGGACAGGGGTTTTGTCGTGACCAAAAACATTCAGTACTTC. Its translation is CASRDRGFVVTKNIQYF. This chain connects TRBV2 to TRBJ2-4; 10 positions agree with TRBD1. The germline V gene has CDR1 SNHLY and CDR2 FYNNEI. The CDR3 length is 17 residues. V trimming: 8 bases; J trimming: 2 bases; junction bases outside the gene matches: 12.

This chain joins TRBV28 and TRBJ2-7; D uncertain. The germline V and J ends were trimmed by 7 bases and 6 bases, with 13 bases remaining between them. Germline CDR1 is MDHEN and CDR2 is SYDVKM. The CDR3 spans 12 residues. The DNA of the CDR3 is TGTGCCAGCACCTTAAGGGATGGCGAGCAGTACTTC. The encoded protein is CASTLRDGEQYF.

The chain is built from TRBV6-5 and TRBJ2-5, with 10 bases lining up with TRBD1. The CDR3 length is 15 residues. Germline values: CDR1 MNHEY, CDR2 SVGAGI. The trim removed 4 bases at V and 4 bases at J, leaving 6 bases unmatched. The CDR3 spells CASSWTGGRGETQYF. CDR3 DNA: TGTGCCAGCAGTTGGACAGGGGGTAGGGGAGAGACCCAGTACTTC.

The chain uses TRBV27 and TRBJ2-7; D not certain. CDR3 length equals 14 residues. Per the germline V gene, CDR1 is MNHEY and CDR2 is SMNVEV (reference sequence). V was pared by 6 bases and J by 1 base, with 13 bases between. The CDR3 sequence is CASSYSDGSYEQYF. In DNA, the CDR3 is TGTGCCAGCAGCTACTCTGACGGATCCTACGAGCAGTACTTC.

The CDR3, as DNA: TGTGCCAGCAACGGAGGACTAGCGGGGTACACCGGGGAGCTGTTTTTT. This codes for CASNGGLAGYTGELFF. The chain recombines TRBV5-4 with TRBJ2-2; 12 nucleotides line up with TRBD2. Germline V lookup: CDR1 SGHNT, CDR2 YYREEE (reference sequence). The J segment lost 3 bases and the V segment lost 6 bases, leaving 6 bases of the junction unmatched. The CDR3 consists of 16 residues.

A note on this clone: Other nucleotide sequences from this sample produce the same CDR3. CDR3 in amino acids: CASSLSGKLDTQYF. The CDR3 coding sequence is TGTGCCAGCAGCCTCAGCGGGAAGTTAGATACGCAGTATTTT. The chain carries TRBV9 and TRBJ2-3; 7 bases line up with TRBD2. Germline V gene data show CDR1 as SGDLS and CDR2 as YYNGEE. The trim removed 4 bases at V and 5 bases at J, leaving 7 bases unmatched. The CDR3 has 14 residues.

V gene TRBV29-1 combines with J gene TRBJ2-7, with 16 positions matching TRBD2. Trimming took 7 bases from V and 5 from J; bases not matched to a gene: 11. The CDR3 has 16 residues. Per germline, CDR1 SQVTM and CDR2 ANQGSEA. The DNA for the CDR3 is TGCAGCGCAACCCAGGGACTAGCGGGAGGGTACAACGAGCAGTACTTC. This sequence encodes CSATQGLAGGYNEQYF.

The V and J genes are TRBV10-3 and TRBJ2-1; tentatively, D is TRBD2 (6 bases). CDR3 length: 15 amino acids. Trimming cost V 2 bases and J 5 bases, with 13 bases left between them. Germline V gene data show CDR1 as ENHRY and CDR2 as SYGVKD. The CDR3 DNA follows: TGTGCCATCAGTGAGCCGCTAGCGCGCGACAATGAGCAGTTCTTC. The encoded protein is CAISEPLARDNEQFF.